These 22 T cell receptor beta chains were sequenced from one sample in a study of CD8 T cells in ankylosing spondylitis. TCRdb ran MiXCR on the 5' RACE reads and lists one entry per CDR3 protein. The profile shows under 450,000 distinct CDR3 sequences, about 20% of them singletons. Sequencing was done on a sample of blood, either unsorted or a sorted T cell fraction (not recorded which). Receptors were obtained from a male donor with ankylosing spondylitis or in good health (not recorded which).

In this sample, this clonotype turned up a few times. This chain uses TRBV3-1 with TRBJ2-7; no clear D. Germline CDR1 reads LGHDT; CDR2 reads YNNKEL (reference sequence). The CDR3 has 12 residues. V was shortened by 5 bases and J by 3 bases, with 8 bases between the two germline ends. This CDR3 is CASSAMGYEQYF. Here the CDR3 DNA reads TGTGCCAGCAGCGCTATGGGCTACGAGCAGTACTTC.

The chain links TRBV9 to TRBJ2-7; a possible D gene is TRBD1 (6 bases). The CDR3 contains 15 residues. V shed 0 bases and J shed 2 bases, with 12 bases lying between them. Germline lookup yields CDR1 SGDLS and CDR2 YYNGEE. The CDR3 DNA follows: TGTGCCAGCAGCGTAGAGGGGACACCCGCCTACGAGCAGTACTTC. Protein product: CASSVEGTPAYEQYF.

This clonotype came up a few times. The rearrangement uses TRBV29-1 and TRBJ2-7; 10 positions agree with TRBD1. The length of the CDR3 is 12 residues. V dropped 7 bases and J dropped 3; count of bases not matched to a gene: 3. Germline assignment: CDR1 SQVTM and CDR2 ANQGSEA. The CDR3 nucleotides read TGCAGCGCTGGGGACAGGGGCTACGAGCAGTACTTC. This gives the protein CSAGDRGYEQYF.

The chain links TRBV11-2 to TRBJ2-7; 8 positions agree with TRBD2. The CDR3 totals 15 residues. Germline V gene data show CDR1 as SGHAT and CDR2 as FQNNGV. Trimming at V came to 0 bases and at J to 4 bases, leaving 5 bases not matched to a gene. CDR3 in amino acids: CASSLEPGGAYEQYF. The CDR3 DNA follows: TGTGCCAGCAGCTTAGAACCCGGGGGGGCGTACGAGCAGTACTTC.

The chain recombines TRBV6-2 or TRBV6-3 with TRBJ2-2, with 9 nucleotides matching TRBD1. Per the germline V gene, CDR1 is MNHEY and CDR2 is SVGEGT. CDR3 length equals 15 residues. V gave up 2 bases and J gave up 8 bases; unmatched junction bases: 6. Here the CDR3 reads CASSYPPDRGGELFF. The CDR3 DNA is TGTGCCAGCAGTTACCCTCCTGACAGGGGGGGGGAGCTGTTTTTT.

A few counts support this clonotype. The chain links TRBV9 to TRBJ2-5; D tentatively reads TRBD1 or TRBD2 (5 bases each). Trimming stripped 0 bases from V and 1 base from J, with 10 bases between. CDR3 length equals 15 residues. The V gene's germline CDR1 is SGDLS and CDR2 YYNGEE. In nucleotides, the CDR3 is TGTGCCAGCAGCGTAGACGGGACCGGCCAAGAGACCCAGTACTTC. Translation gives CASSVDGTGQETQYF.

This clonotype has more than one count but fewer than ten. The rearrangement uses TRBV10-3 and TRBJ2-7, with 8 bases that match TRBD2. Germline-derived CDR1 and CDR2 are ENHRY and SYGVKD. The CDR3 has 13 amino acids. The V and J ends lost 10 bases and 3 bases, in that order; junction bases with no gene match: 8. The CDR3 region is CATRGSGDYEQYF. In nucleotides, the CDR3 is TGTGCCACCCGGGGTAGCGGGGACTACGAGCAGTACTTC.

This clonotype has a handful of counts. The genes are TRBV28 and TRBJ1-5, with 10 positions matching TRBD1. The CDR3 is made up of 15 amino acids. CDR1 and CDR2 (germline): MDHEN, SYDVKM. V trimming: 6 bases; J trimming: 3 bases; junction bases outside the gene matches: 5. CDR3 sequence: CASSRRQGANQPQHF. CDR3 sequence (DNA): TGTGCCAGCAGCCGACGACAGGGGGCCAATCAGCCCCAGCATTTT.

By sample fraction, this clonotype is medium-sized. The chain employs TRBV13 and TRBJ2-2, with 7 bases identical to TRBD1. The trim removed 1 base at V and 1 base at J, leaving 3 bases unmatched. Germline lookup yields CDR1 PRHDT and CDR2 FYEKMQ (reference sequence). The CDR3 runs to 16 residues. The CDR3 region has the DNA TGTGCCAGCAGCTTAGAGGGACAGAAGAACACCGGGGAGCTGTTTTTT. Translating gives CASSLEGQKNTGELFF.

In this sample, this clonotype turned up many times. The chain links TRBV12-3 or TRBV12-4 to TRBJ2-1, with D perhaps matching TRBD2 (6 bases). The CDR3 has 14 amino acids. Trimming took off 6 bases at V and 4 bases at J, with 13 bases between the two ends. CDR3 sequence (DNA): TGTGCCAGCAGCCCCTCTGCGGGGTACAATGAGCAGTTCTTC. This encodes CASSPSAGYNEQFF.

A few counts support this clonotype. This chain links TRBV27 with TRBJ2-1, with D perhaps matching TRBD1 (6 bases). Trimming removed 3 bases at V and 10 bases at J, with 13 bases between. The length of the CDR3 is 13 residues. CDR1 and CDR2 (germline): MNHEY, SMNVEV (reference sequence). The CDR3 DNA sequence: TGTGCCAGCAGTTTCTTAGGACAGCCAGAGCAGTTCTTC. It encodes CASSFLGQPEQFF.

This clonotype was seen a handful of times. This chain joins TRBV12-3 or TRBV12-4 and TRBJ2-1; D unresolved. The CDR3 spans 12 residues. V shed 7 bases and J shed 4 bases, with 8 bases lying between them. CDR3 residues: CASTLGYNEQFF. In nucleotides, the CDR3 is TGTGCCAGCACCTTAGGGTACAATGAGCAGTTCTTC.

Here the CDR3 DNA reads TGCAGCGCCCTTACTAGCGGGGGGGCCGTGGACAATGAGCAGTTCTTC. Amino acids: CSALTSGGAVDNEQFF. The chain has TRBV29-1 and TRBJ2-1; the match to TRBD2 covers 13 bases. Trimming took 7 bases from V and 5 from J; bases not matched to a gene: 11. Germline assignment: CDR1 SQVTM and CDR2 ANQGSEA. CDR3 length equals 16 residues.

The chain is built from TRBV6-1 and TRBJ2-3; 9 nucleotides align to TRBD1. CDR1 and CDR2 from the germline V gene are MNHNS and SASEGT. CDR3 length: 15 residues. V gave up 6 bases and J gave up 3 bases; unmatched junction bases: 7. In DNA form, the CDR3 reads TGTGCCAGCAGACTCCGGGACAGGGCGACAGATACGCAGTATTTT. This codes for CASRLRDRATDTQYF.

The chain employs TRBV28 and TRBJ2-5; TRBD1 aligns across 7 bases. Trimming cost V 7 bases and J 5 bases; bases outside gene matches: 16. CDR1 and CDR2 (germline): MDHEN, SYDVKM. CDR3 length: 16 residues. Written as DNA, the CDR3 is TGTGCCAGCACCCACATGAGACAGGGCGAGGGGGAGACCCAGTACTTC. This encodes CASTHMRQGEGETQYF.

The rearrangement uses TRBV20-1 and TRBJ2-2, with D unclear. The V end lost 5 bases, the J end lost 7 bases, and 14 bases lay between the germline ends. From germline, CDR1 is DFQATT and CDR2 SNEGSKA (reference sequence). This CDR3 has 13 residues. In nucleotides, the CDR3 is TGCAGTGCTCCTCTAGAACTTGGCGGGGAGCTGTTTTTT. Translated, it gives CSAPLELGGELFF.

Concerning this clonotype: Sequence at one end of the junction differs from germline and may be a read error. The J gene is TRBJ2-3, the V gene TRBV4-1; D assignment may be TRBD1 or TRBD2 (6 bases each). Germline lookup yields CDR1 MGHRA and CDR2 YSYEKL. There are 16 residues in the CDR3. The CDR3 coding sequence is TGCGTCAGCAGCCAAGATAGAGGGGGGCGGGTAGATACGCAGTATTTT. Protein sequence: CVSSQDRGGRVDTQYF.

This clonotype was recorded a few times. DNA of the CDR3: TGTGCCAGCAGGAAGACACAGGGCTCGGATGAAAAACTGTTTTTT. Its protein is CASRKTQGSDEKLFF. This chain uses TRBV6-1 with TRBJ1-4, with a possible D match to TRBD1 (6 bases). The germline V gene has CDR1 MNHNS and CDR2 SASEGT. V was trimmed by 6 bases and J by 6 bases, leaving 17 bases between them. The CDR3 length is 15 residues.

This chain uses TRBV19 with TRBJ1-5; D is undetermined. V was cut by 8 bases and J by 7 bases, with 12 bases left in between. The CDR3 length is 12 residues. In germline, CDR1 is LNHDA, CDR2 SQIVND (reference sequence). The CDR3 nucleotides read TGTGCCAGTTCCCCGTTCGGACAGCCCCAGCATTTT. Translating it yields CASSPFGQPQHF.

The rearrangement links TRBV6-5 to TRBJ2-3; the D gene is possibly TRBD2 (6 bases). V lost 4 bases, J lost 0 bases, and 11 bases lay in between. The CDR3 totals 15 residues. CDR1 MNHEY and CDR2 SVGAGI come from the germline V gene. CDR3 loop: CASSWTGVSTDTQYF. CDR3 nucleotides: TGTGCCAGCAGTTGGACGGGGGTTAGCACAGATACGCAGTATTTT.

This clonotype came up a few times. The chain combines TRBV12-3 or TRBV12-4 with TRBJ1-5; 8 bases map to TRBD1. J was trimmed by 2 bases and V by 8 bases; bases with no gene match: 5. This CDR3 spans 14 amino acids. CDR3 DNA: TGTGCCAGCGGACAGGGTCTGGGCAATCAGCCCCAGCATTTT. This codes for CASGQGLGNQPQHF.

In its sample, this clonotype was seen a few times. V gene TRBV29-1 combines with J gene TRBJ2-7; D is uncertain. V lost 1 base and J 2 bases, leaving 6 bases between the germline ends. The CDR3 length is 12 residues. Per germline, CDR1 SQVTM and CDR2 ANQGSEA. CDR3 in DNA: TGCAGCGTTGAAGGTCGGACCTACGAGCAGTACTTC. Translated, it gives CSVEGRTYEQYF.